This entry describes one T cell receptor (beta chain). Some clones are missing from TCRdb's copy, which holds only in-frame ones; the method was immunoSEQ multiplex PCR. The sample includes about 2.2 million clones, 93% of them seen just once. The data originate from a study of shared clonotypes between healthy human individuals. The naive CD8 population came from CD45RO-negative cells selected for CCR7, without terminally differentiated effector memory CD45RA+ cells. V lost 5 bases to trimming and J lost 4 bases, with 12 bases between them. Germline V CDR1 and CDR2: SGHAT, FQDESV (reference sequence). The CDR3 extends over 13 amino acids.

The TCR originated in a man between 18 and 29 years old in good health. Some clones in this sample may be carry-over from other donors' samples. This rearrangement joins TRBV11-1 to TRBJ2-7, with a tentative D call TRBD1 (6 bases). Sequencing was done on a sample of naive CD8+ T cells from PBMCs. As DNA, the CDR3 is TGTGCCAGCAGCATCAGGGGAGTGTACGAGCAGTACTTC. It encodes CASSIRGVYEQYF.